This TCR beta chain was sequenced during a study of T cells of healthy individuals. TCRdb recomputed calls from the 5' RACE reads with MiXCR, one row per CDR3 protein. The table records 40,000 to 65,000 distinct CDR3 sequences, roughly 15% of them present only once. The table lists this clonotype with many counts. V lost 5 bases, J lost 6 bases, and 10 bases lay in between. This CDR3 spans 12 amino acids. Looked up from germline, CDR1 is SGHTA and CDR2 is FQGNSA. The J gene is TRBJ1-1, the V gene TRBV7-2; D unresolved. This receptor was identified in a human donor in good health. CDR3 bases: TGTGCCAGCAGCCCTCGACTAGCTGAAGCTTTCTTT. Amino acids: CASSPRLAEAFF.